Below are 32 T cell receptor beta chains sequenced from a single sample in a study of CD4 T cells in relation to SARS-CoV-2 and coronaviruses. Before the COVID-19 pandemic, during about 2011-2019, CD4+ T cells were taken from unexposed donors. Isolation of CD4+ T cells took place after about 9 days in culture. Clones were sequenced by immunoSEQ multiplex PCR, and TCRdb holds only the in-frame ones, with some missing. The table has about 20,000 clones, roughly 72% seen once. These receptors lack a known antigen. The material sequenced was CD4+ T cells from PBMCs, cultured in vitro. Source of these receptors: a human donor in good health.

The genes are TRBV9 and TRBJ1-2; 10 bases map to TRBD1. Unmatched junction bases numbered 6, after V lost 5 bases and J lost 8 bases. Germline V lookup: CDR1 SGDLS, CDR2 YYNGEE. CDR3 length equals 13 residues. For the CDR3, the DNA is TGTGCCAGCAGGACAGGGGGCCCGGGCGGCTACACCTTC. This codes for CASRTGGPGGYTF.

The rearrangement links TRBV4-3 to TRBJ1-3; the D is unclear. The V end was cut by 4 bases, the J end by 7 bases, with 11 bases between. The CDR3 is made up of 13 amino acids. CDR1 and CDR2 (germline): LGHNA, YSLEER. CDR3 sequence: CASSLDRGNTIYF. DNA of the CDR3: TGCGCCAGCAGCCTCGACCGAGGGAACACCATATATTTT.

The chain joins TRBV4-1 to TRBJ2-2; 13 bases line up with TRBD2. CDR3 length: 15 amino acids. The junction had 0 bases not matched to a gene; V was cut back by 1 base and J by 7 bases. CDR1 MGHRA and CDR2 YSYEKL come from the germline V gene. This chain's CDR3 is CASSQGTSGGGELFF. The CDR3 bases are TGCGCCAGCAGCCAAGGGACTAGCGGGGGCGGGGAGCTGTTTTTT.

This clone was observed a handful of times. The J gene is TRBJ2-1, the V gene TRBV6-1; D is possibly TRBD1 or TRBD2 (5 bases each). The germline CDR1 and CDR2 sequences are MNHNS and SASEGT. The CDR3 runs 11 residues. The V end was cut by 10 bases, the J end by 4 bases, with 8 bases between. The CDR3 bases are TGTGCCAACGGGGCGTACAATGAGCAGTTCTTC. Protein product: CANGAYNEQFF.

The chain has TRBV28 and TRBJ1-5, with D uncertain. The CDR3 loop spans 14 amino acids. CDR1 and CDR2 (germline): MDHEN, SYDVKM. V was trimmed by 3 bases and J by 3 bases, leaving 9 bases between them. The CDR3 region is CASSFERNNQPQHF. The CDR3 DNA follows: TGTGCCAGCAGTTTTGAAAGGAACAATCAGCCCCAGCATTTT.

The gene calls are TRBV4-2 and TRBJ1-1; TRBD1 might be the D (5 bases). Germline-derived CDR1 and CDR2 are LGHNA and YNFKEQ. CDR3 length: 18 residues. V was clipped by 0 bases and J by 1 base, with 18 bases between them. CDR3 DNA sequence: TGTGCCAGCAGCCAAGACGTTCGTGTCGGGGGGTGGAACACTGAAGCTTTCTTT. Protein product: CASSQDVRVGGWNTEAFF.

This clone was seen a handful of times. The chain uses TRBV3-1 (or the pseudogene TRBV3-2) and TRBJ1-1; 9 bases fit TRBD1. Losses at the gene ends were 2 bases for V and 11 bases for J; bases not matched to a gene: 3. The CDR3 is 12 residues long. Germline V gene sequence: CDR1 LGHDT, CDR2 YNNKEL (reference sequence). As DNA, the CDR3 is TGTGCCAGCAGCCAAATGGGACAGGGCGCTTTCTTT. It is translated as CASSQMGQGAFF.

In its sample, this clone was seen a few times. The chain combines TRBV7-9 with TRBJ1-2; unclear D gene. From germline, CDR1 is SEHNR and CDR2 FQNEAQ (reference sequence). The CDR3 length is 13 residues. V lost 0 bases, J lost 4 bases, and 6 bases lay in between. The CDR3 loop reads CASSLAMIYGYTF. As DNA, the CDR3 is TGTGCCAGCAGCTTAGCAATGATCTATGGCTACACCTTC.

This chain links TRBV21-1 with TRBJ2-1; the table's D call of TRBD2 was not tested on the DNA. TRBV21-1 is a known pseudogene. This CDR3 is built from 18 residues. DNA for the CDR3: TGTGCCAGCAGAAAAGATACATGGACTAGCGGGCGGCCGAATGAGCAGTTCTTC. Residues: CASRKDTWTSGRPNEQFF.

This chain connects TRBV5-4 to TRBJ2-3; 16 positions match TRBD2. The V segment lost 5 bases and the J segment 1 base; nucleotides outside the gene matches: 10. The germline V gene has CDR1 SGHNT and CDR2 YYREEE (reference sequence). The CDR3 runs 19 residues. The CDR3 loop is CASSYPGTSGGARTDTQYF. As DNA, the CDR3 is TGTGCCAGCAGTTATCCCGGGACTAGCGGGGGGGCTCGCACAGATACGCAGTATTTT.

The chain links TRBV10-3 to TRBJ1-5; possible D gene TRBD1, 5 bases. This CDR3 is built from 13 residues. V shed 8 bases and J shed 3 bases, with 11 bases lying between them. The germline CDR1 and CDR2 sequences are ENHRY and SYGVKD. Here the CDR3 reads CAIGGGDNQPQHF. In nucleotides, the CDR3 is TGTGCCATCGGGGGGGGAGACAATCAGCCCCAGCATTTT.

The gene calls are TRBV7-2 and TRBJ2-7; unclear D gene. The V end lost 5 bases, the J end lost 3 bases, and 8 bases lay between the germline ends. Looked up from germline, CDR1 is SGHTA and CDR2 is FQGNSA. This CDR3 contains 12 residues. CDR3 amino acids: CASSRPDYEQYF. CDR3 nucleotide sequence: TGTGCCAGCAGCCGACCAGACTACGAGCAGTACTTC.

The rearrangement joins TRBV28 to TRBJ2-6; no firm D call. CDR1 is MDHEN and CDR2 is SYDVKM in the germline V gene. CDR3 length: 15 residues. V was cut by 5 bases and J by 0 bases, with 8 bases left in between. The CDR3 sequence is CASSPHVSGANVLTF. DNA of the CDR3: TGTGCCAGCAGTCCCCACGTCTCTGGGGCCAACGTCCTGACTTTC.

This chain links TRBV3-1 (or the pseudogene TRBV3-2) with TRBJ2-7; 9 bases are shared with TRBD1. This CDR3 is 16 amino acids long. V shed 4 bases and J 4 bases; nucleotides not matched to a gene: 11. The germline CDR1 and CDR2 sequences are LGHDT and YNNKEL (reference sequence). CDR3 DNA sequence: TGTGCCAGCAGCCGACAAGCCGGGACAGGGAGTTACGAGCAGTACTTC. Its translation: CASSRQAGTGSYEQYF.

The chain is built from TRBV10-1 and TRBJ2-7; maybe TRBD1 (5 bases). CDR1 and CDR2 from the germline V gene are WNHNN and SYGVQD (reference sequence). The ends were cut back, 2 bases at V and 2 bases at J, with 10 bases in the middle. The CDR3 has 14 amino acids. For the CDR3, the DNA is TGCGCCAGCAGTGAGGGTACAGGTCCCTACGAGCAGTACTTC. Translated: CASSEGTGPYEQYF.

This clone was detected only a few times. In DNA, the CDR3 is TGTGCCAGCAGTTATGTAGCGACAAACACTGAAGCTTTCTTT. Translation gives CASSYVATNTEAFF. The chain joins TRBV6-5 to TRBJ1-1; D unclear. CDR1 and CDR2 (germline): MNHEY, SVGAGI. Deletions cut 3 bases from V and 2 bases from J, with 10 bases between. The CDR3 spans 14 residues.

The chain joins TRBV7-7 to TRBJ2-3; possibly TRBD1 for D (6 bases). The V end lost 2 bases, the J end lost 9 bases, and 18 bases lay between the germline ends. This CDR3 region has 15 residues. Germline V gene lookup returns CDR1 SSHAT and CDR2 FNYEAQ (reference sequence). The CDR3 loop is CASSLRAGGGSTQYF. CDR3 in DNA: TGTGCCAGCAGCTTACGGGCTGGGGGCGGCTCCACGCAGTATTTT.

The V gene is TRBV6-5, the J gene TRBJ2-3; 11 nucleotides match TRBD2. CDR1 MNHEY and CDR2 SVGAGI come from the germline V gene. The length of the CDR3 is 15 residues. V trimming: 7 bases; J trimming: 9 bases; junction bases outside the gene matches: 12. The CDR3 loop reads CASTLSGRGFGTQYF. The CDR3 DNA reads TGTGCCAGCACCCTTAGCGGGAGGGGGTTCGGGACGCAGTATTTT.

V and J are TRBV6-5 and TRBJ2-5; either TRBD1 or TRBD2 may fit D (6 bases each). V lost 2 bases and J lost 3, with 10 bases in between. This CDR3 spans 14 amino acids. From germline, CDR1 is MNHEY and CDR2 SVGAGI. CDR3 residues: CASSYGGGEETQYF. Here the CDR3 DNA reads TGTGCCAGCAGTTACGGAGGGGGAGAAGAGACCCAGTACTTC.

This chain connects TRBV5-1 to TRBJ1-6; D is undetermined. In germline, CDR1 is SGHRS, CDR2 YFSETQ. The V gene lost 3 bases and the J gene lost 7 bases, with 14 bases spanning the gap. The CDR3 runs to 15 residues. CDR3 DNA sequence: TGCGCCAGCAGCTCGCGTCCGGGATCGAATTCACCCCTCCACTTT. Its translation is CASSSRPGSNSPLHF.

The rearrangement uses TRBV2 and TRBJ1-6; 7 positions match TRBD1. The CDR3 consists of 12 residues. Germline CDR1 and CDR2: SNHLY and FYNNEI. V shed 8 bases, J shed 8 bases, and the junction held 3 bases outside the gene matches. As DNA, the CDR3 is TGTGCCAGCCGCACAGGGGATTCACCCCTCCACTTT. Encoded protein: CASRTGDSPLHF.

This clone occurred a few times. Other DNA sequences in this sample translate to the same CDR3. This chain joins TRBV7-9 and TRBJ1-4; no definite D call. This CDR3 has 14 amino acids. Germline assignment: CDR1 SEHNR and CDR2 FQNEAQ (reference sequence). Trimming took off 1 base at V and 4 bases at J, with 7 bases between the two ends. The CDR3 here is CASSLGQINEKLFF. The CDR3 nucleotides read TGTGCCAGCAGCTTAGGTCAGATTAATGAAAAACTGTTTTTT. The full variable domain, in which reference TRBV7-9 and TRBJ1-4 provide the parts outside the CDR3, is DTGVSQNPRHKITKRGQNVTFRCDPISEHNRLYWYRQTLGQGPEFLTYFQNEAQLEKSRLLSDRFSAERPKGSFSTLEIQRTEQGDSAMYLCASSLGQINEKLFFGSGTQLSVL.

The V and J genes are TRBV2 and TRBJ2-1; D is perhaps TRBD2 (5 bases). The germline V gene encodes CDR1 SNHLY and CDR2 FYNNEI. CDR3 length: 11 residues. Trimming took off 4 bases at V and 8 bases at J, with 6 bases between the two ends. The CDR3 DNA sequence: TGTGCCAGCAGTGGGCGGGATGAGCAGTTCTTC. Residues: CASSGRDEQFF.

V usage is TRBV11-2 and J usage is TRBJ2-7, with D perhaps given as TRBD1 or TRBD2 (5 bases each). The CDR3 length is 15 residues. In germline, CDR1 is SGHAT, CDR2 FQNNGV. V lost 4 bases and J 0 bases, leaving 13 bases between the germline ends. CDR3 protein: CASSSPGLLSYEQYF. For the CDR3, the DNA is TGTGCCAGCAGCTCCCCGGGGCTCCTCTCCTACGAGCAGTACTTC.

The V and J genes are TRBV5-4 and TRBJ2-2; 11 positions match TRBD2. Unmatched junction bases numbered 2, after V lost 3 bases and J lost 4 bases. Germline assignment: CDR1 SGHNT and CDR2 YYREEE (reference sequence). The CDR3 has 15 residues. CDR3: CASSSLAGATGELFF. The CDR3 coding sequence is TGTGCCAGCAGCTCACTAGCGGGAGCCACCGGGGAGCTGTTTTTT. Filled out from reference TRBV5-4 and TRBJ2-2, the complete variable domain reads ETGVTQSPTHLIKTRGQQVTLRCSSQSGHNTVSWYQQALGQGPQFIFQYYREEENGRGNFPPRFSGLQFPNYSSELNVNALELDDSALYLCASSSLAGATGELFFGEGSRLTVL.

The chain links TRBV6-1 to TRBJ2-1, with 10 bases that match TRBD2. The CDR3 has 19 residues. The V gene end was trimmed by 0 bases and the J gene end by 0 bases; junction bases not matched to a gene: 8. Germline loops: CDR1 MNHNS, CDR2 SASEGT. CDR3 residues: CASSEALAGEVSSYNEQFF. CDR3 bases: TGTGCCAGCAGTGAAGCGCTAGCGGGGGAGGTGAGCTCCTACAATGAGCAGTTCTTC.

V is TRBV7-2 and J is TRBJ2-2, with D possibly TRBD2 on 6 matching bases. V lost 1 base and J 3 bases, leaving 12 bases between the germline ends. This CDR3 spans 16 amino acids. CDR1 and CDR2 (germline): SGHTA, FQGNSA. The DNA for the CDR3 is TGTGCCAGCAGCTTAGTCGCGGGGAGGTACACCGGGGAGCTGTTTTTT. Its translation is CASSLVAGRYTGELFF. Drawing the rest from reference TRBV7-2 and TRBJ2-2, the complete variable domain is GAGVSQSPSNKVTEKGKDVELRCDPISGHTALYWYRQSLGQGLEFLIYFQGNSAPDKSGLPSDRFSAERTGGSVSTLTIQRTQQEDSAVYLCASSLVAGRYTGELFFGEGSRLTVL.

The chain is built from TRBV6-6 and TRBJ1-4; D is unclear. The CDR3 extends over 12 amino acids. The V gene lost 6 bases and the J gene lost 8 bases, with 10 bases spanning the gap. CDR1 MNHNY and CDR2 SVGAGI come from the germline V gene (reference sequence). The CDR3 sequence: CASSLRGEKLFF. In nucleotides, the CDR3 is TGTGCCAGCAGCCTTCGAGGGGAAAAACTGTTTTTT.

The chain couples TRBV5-6 to TRBJ2-2; 9 nucleotides match TRBD1. The length of the CDR3 is 16 residues. Germline CDR1 reads SGHDT; CDR2 reads YYEEEE. V shed 4 bases and J 4 bases; nucleotides not matched to a gene: 8. CDR3 loop: CASSLGQGGGTGELFF. The CDR3 coding sequence is TGTGCCAGCAGCCTGGGACAGGGAGGTGGCACCGGGGAGCTGTTTTTT.

With regard to this clone: One junction end does not reproduce the germline sequence, and a read error may be involved. The rearrangement joins TRBV7-9 to TRBJ1-6; 7 nucleotides line up with TRBD1. From germline, CDR1 is SEHNR and CDR2 FQNEAQ (reference sequence). The CDR3 spans 14 residues. The CDR3 DNA sequence: TGTGTCAGCAGCATTACAGGGGATAATTCACCCCTCCACTTT. This sequence encodes CVSSITGDNSPLHF.

The rearrangement uses TRBV7-9 and TRBJ2-1, with TRBD2 matching 13 bases. Per germline, CDR1 SEHNR and CDR2 FQNEAQ (reference sequence). The CDR3 has 18 amino acids. The V and J ends lost 1 base and 5 bases, in that order; junction bases with no gene match: 8. CDR3 DNA: TGTGCCAGCAGCTTAGGCGGGACTAGCGGGAATGCCCACAATGAGCAGTTCTTC. Translation: CASSLGGTSGNAHNEQFF.

The rearrangement uses TRBV29-1 and TRBJ2-1; no clear D. The CDR3 has 14 residues. Germline CDR1 is SQVTM and CDR2 is ANQGSEA. The V end was cut by 6 bases, the J end by 9 bases, with 21 bases between. In DNA, the CDR3 is TGCAGCGTCACCCCGGACGCAGGTTTGGCTGAGCAGTTCTTC. Amino acids: CSVTPDAGLAEQFF.